Sequencing of this TCR beta chain was carried out in a study of cytomegalovirus exposure and HLA in healthy donors. The study's findings and limits: The study carried out a later analysis of TCR beta sequences. It associated about 15,000 of them with specific HLA alleles at a false discovery rate of 0.05.

The study ran its PCR with 60 Vbeta and 13 Jbeta primers. The method was immunoSEQ multiplex PCR; TCRdb's version includes in-frame clones alone and lacks a portion of them. This sample has more than 200,000 clones, with roughly 80% found just once. V shed 5 bases and J shed 2 bases, with 14 bases lying between them. The CDR3 totals 14 residues. From germline, CDR1 is SGHRS and CDR2 YFSETQ. A word on this clone: Its target is unknown.

The sequence derives from a girl aged 2 to 10 in good health and CMV-seronegative. The genes are TRBV5-1 and TRBJ2-7, with D unresolved. The specimen was PBMCs. The CDR3 bases are TGCGCCAGCAGACCCAGGTTAGGCCCCTACGAGCAGTACTTC. Translation: CASRPRLGPYEQYF.